This T cell receptor (beta chain) was identified during a study of T cells in tumors and immune-related adverse events. Sequencing was performed with immunoSEQ multiplex PCR; in TCRdb, only in-frame clones are kept and a portion is missing. The data hold fewer than 25,000 clones, with over 80% observed a single time. CDR1 GTSNPN and CDR2 SVGIG come from the germline V gene (reference sequence). The CDR3 length is 15 residues. Trimming left V 2 bases short and J 6 bases short, with 18 bases between. The source is a female donor with metastatic renal cell carcinoma. The material sequenced was lymph node tissue, taken from a patient treated with anti-PD-1 therapy. The V and J genes are TRBV30 and TRBJ2-3; D unresolved. The CDR3 protein is CAWSLATRYADTQYF. The CDR3 bases are TGTGCCTGGAGTCTTGCTACCCGGTACGCCGATACGCAGTATTTT. The full variable domain, rest sourced from reference TRBV30 and TRBJ2-3, is SQTIHQWPATLVQPVGSPLSLECTVEGTSNPNLYWYRQAAGRGLQLLFYSVGIGQISSEVPQNLSASRPQDRQFILSSKKLLLSDSGFYLCAWSLATRYADTQYFGPGTRLTVL.